This TCR beta chain originates from a study of glioma-infiltrating T cells after dendritic cell vaccination (dated by TCRdb to 2016 to 2018). Study-level background: The cohort included 15 or so glioblastoma patients drawn from Phase I and II dendritic cell vaccination trials, of whom 9 were newly diagnosed and 6 had recurrent disease. Between the early 2000s and the early 2010s, the patients were given dendritic cell vaccination pulsed with autologous tumor lysate. Patients received three intradermal dendritic cell vaccine injections at biweekly intervals in the arm below the axilla. The vaccine consisted of monocyte-derived dendritic cells cultured less than 9 days with IL-4 and GM-CSF, then pulsed overnight with autologous tumor lysate. TCR sequencing metrics, including TIL content and tumor-blood repertoire overlap, were correlated with survival after dendritic cell vaccination. Deep sequencing of TCR beta CDR3 regions was used to quantify tumor-infiltrating lymphocyte content and compare tumor and blood repertoires in dendritic cell-vaccinated glioblastoma patients. The paper as a whole reports these results and caveats: The three-group TCR overlap response model was characterized as speculative, and prospective validation of the model was stated to be required. The cohort was small and heterogeneous, few patients had complete blood and tumor sets, and even fewer had initial-recurrent tumor pairs. No direct relationship between TCR clonality and survival was found, suggesting a diverse polyclonal response may matter. After dendritic cell vaccination, a higher estimated pretreatment TIL content predicted longer time to progression and overall survival.

Concerning this clone: Its antigen is currently not known. No much larger clone exists at a distance of one base, and base qualities are not known.

V and J are truncated by 8 bases and 4 bases respectively, leaving an intervening sequence of 8 bases. The CDR3, from cysteine to phenylalanine, totals 12 residues. The retained sequence is limited to the CDR3, 36 bases, with the frame set at the first base. The germline V gene encodes CDR1 SGHTA and CDR2 FQGNSA. TCRB CDR3 regions were amplified from 1.5 to 2.5 ug genomic DNA, or all available DNA if less, using the immunoSEQ assay. Multiplex PCR used 60 forward primers for TCR V beta segments and 13 reverse primers for J beta segments. To estimate the number of reads per starting template, synthetic control templates were added to each sample at limiting dilution. The Illumina HiSeq System generated sequencing reads of 87 bp. As for the original processing: PCR and sequencing errors were removed by a nearest neighbor algorithm that merged closely related sequences. TCR overlap was defined as the percentage of unique tumor TCR beta sequences that were also found in the peripheral blood of the same patient. TCRdb retrieved this table from immuneACCESS and kept in-frame rearrangements only. Not all clones are present; in checked studies, unresolved V genes account for under half, and no reason is known for the remainder. V, J and clone size were drawn from that table, and D and trimming were deduced from the DNA. Within this sample are around 78,000 clones, with roughly 85% of them counted one time only. Approximately 8% of the sample is taken by the ten largest.

The sample's time point label, in plain terms: after dendritic cell vaccination, including at tumor progression/relapse. Selection of patients required sufficient residual fresh-frozen tumor tissue and over two years of available survival data. Molecular status otherwise varied across the glioblastoma patients, but none of them carried an isocitrate dehydrogenase mutation. PBMC were collected before vaccination, two weeks after the third vaccination, and at tumor progression if progression occurred. The Qiagen DNeasy Blood extraction Kit was used to extract genomic DNA. The sample in question was blood, obtained after dendritic cell vaccination. This TCR was recovered from a human donor with glioblastoma. This chain is built from TRBV7-2 and TRBJ2-2; no D gene can be assigned with confidence. The CDR3 region: CASSRVTGELFF. Read as DNA, the sequence is TGTGCCAGCTCTCGGGTCACCGGGGAGCTGTTTTTT.